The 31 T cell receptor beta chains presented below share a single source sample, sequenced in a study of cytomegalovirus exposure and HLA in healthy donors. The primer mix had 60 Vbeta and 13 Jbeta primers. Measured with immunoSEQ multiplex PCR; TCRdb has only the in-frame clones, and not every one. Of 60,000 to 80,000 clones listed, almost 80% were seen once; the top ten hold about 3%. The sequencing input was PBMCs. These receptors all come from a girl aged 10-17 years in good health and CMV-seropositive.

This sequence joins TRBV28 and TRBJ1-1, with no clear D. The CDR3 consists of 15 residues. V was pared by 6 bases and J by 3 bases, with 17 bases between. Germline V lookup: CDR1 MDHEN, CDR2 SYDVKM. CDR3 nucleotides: TGTGCCAGCAGCCCCGTCGACACGAAGGACACTGAAGCTTTCTTT. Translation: CASSPVDTKDTEAFF.

CDR3 nucleotide sequence: TGTGCCAGCAGTTTAATTGGACTAGCGGGAACCTACGAGCAGTACTTC. This codes for CASSLIGLAGTYEQYF. This sequence joins TRBV28 and TRBJ2-7, with 12 nucleotides matching TRBD2. The CDR3 has 16 residues. With V trimmed by 2 bases and J by 2 bases, 4 bases remained unmatched. Per germline, CDR1 MDHEN and CDR2 SYDVKM.

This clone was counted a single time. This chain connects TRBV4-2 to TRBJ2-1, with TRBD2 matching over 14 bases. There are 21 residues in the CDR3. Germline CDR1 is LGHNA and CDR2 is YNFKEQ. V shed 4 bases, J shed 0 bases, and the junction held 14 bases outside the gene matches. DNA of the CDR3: TGTGCCAGCAGCCGTAACACGGGACTAGCGGGGGCCATCAACTCCTACAATGAGCAGTTCTTC. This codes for CASSRNTGLAGAINSYNEQFF.

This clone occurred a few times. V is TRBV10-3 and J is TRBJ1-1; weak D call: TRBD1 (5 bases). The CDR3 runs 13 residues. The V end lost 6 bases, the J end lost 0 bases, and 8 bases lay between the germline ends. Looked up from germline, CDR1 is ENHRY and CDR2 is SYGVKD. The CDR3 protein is CAIRRGLNTEAFF. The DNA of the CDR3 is TGTGCCATCAGGCGGGGGTTGAACACTGAAGCTTTCTTT.

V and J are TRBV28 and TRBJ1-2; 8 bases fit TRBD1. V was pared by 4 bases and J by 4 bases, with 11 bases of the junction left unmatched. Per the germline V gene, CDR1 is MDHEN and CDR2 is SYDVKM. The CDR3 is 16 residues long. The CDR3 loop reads CASSSPLGQGPYGYTF. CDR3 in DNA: TGTGCCAGCAGTTCCCCCCTTGGACAGGGCCCCTATGGCTACACCTTC.

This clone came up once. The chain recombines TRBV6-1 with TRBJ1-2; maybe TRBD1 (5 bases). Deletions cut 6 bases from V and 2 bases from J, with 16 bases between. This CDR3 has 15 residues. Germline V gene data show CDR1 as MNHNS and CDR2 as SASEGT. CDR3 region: CASSRARQSNYGYTF. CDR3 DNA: TGTGCCAGCAGCCGGGCCCGACAGAGCAACTATGGCTACACCTTC.

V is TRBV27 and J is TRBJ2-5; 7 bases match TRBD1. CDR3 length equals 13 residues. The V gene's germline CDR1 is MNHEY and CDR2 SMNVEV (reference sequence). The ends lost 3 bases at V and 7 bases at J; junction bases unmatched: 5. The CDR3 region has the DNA TGTGCCAGCAGTTTGTTTTCAGGGGGGACCCAGTACTTC. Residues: CASSLFSGGTQYF.

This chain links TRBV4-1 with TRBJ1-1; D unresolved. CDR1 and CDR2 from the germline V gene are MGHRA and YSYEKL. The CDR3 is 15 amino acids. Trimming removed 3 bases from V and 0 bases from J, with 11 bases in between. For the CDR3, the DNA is TGCGCCAGCAGCCACCCGTACATTCTGAACACTGAAGCTTTCTTT. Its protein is CASSHPYILNTEAFF.

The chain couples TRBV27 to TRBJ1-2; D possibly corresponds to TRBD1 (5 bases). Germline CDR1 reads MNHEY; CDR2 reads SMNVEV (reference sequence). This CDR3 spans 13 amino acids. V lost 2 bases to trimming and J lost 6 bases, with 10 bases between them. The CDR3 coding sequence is TGTGCCAGCAGTTTACGGCGGGGCCATGGCTACACCTTC. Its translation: CASSLRRGHGYTF.

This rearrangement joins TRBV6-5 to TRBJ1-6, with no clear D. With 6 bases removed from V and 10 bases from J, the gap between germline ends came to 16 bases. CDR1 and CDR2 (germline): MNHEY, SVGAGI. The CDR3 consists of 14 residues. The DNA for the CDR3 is TGTGCCAGCAGATACAACTCCGAGGGATCACCCCTCCACTTT. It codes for CASRYNSEGSPLHF.

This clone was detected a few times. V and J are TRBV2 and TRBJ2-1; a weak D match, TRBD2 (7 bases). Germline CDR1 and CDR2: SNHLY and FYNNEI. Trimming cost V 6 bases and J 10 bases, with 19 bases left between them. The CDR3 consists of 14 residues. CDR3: CASRRGGEGREQFF. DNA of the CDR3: TGTGCCAGCAGGAGAGGGGGGGAGGGGAGAGAGCAGTTCTTC. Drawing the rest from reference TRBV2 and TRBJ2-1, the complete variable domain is EPEVTQTPSHQVTQMGQEVILRCVPISNHLYFYWYRQILGQKVEFLVSFYNNEISEKSEIFDDQFSVERPDGSNFTLKIRSTKLEDSAMYFCASRRGGEGREQFFGPGTRLTVL.

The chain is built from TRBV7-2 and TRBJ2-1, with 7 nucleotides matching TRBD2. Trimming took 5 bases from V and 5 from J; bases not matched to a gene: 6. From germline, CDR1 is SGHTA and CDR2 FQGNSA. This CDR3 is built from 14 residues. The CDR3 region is CASSHPGGNNEQFF. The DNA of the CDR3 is TGTGCCAGCAGCCACCCCGGGGGGAACAATGAGCAGTTCTTC.

The CDR3 region is CASSTSLQGFSQYF. The DNA of the CDR3 is TGTGCCAGCAGCACCTCCTTACAGGGATTTAGTCAGTACTTC. This chain joins TRBV5-8 and TRBJ2-7; the D gene is possibly TRBD1 (6 bases). The CDR3 covers 14 residues. The V and J ends lost 4 bases and 10 bases respectively, with 21 bases between them. Germline assignment: CDR1 SGHTS and CDR2 YDEGEE.

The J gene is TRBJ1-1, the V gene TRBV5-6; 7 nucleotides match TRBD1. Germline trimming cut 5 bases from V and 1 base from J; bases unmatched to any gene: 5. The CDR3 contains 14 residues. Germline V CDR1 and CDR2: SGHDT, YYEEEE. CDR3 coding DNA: TGTGCCAGCAGGGGGGGACAGCCGAACACTGAAGCTTTCTTT. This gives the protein CASRGGQPNTEAFF.

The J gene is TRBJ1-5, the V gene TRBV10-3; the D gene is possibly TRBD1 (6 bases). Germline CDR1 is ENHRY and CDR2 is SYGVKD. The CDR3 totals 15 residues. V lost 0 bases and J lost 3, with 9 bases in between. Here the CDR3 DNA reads TGTGCCATCAGTGAGTCGGGACAATACAATCAGCCCCAGCATTTT. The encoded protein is CAISESGQYNQPQHF.

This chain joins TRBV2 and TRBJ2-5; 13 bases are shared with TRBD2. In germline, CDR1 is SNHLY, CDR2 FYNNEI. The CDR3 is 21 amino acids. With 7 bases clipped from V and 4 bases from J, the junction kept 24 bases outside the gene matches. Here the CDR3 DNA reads TGTGCCAGCACTAAAGGACTAGCGGGGGTGATGATCAACCGACATGTAGAGACCCAGTACTTC. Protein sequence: CASTKGLAGVMINRHVETQYF. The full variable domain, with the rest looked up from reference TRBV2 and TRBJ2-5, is EPEVTQTPSHQVTQMGQEVILRCVPISNHLYFYWYRQILGQKVEFLVSFYNNEISEKSEIFDDQFSVERPDGSNFTLKIRSTKLEDSAMYFCASTKGLAGVMINRHVETQYFGPGTRLLVL.

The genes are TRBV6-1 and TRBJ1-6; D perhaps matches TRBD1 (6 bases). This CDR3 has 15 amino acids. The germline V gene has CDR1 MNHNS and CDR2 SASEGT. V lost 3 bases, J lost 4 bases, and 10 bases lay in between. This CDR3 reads CASSEGTGYNSPLHF. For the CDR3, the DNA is TGTGCCAGCAGTGAGGGTACAGGGTATAATTCACCCCTCCACTTT.

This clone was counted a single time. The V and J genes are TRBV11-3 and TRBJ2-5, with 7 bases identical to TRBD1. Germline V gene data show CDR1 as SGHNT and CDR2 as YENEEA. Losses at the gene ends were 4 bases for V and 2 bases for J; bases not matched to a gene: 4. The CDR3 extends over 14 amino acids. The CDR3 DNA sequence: TGTGCCAGCAGCTCACGACAGGGACAAGAGACCCAGTACTTC. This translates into CASSSRQGQETQYF.

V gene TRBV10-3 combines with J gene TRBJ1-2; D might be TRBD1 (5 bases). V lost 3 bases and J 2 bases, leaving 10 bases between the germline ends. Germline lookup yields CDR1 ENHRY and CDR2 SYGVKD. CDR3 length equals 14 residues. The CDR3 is CAISDRAINYGYTF. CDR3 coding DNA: TGTGCCATCAGTGACAGGGCAATCAACTATGGCTACACCTTC.

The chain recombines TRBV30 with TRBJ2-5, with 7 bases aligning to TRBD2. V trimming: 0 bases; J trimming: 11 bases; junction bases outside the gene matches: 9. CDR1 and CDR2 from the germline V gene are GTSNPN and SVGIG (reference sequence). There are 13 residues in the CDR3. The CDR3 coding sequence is TGTGCCTGGAGTGTTTTAGGGGCGGGAGAGCAGTACTTC. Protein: CAWSVLGAGEQYF.

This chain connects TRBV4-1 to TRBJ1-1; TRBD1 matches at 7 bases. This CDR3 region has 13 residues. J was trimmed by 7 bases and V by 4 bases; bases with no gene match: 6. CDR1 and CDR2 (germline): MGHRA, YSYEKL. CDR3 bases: TGCGCCAGCAGCCGGCCGGGACAGATTGAAGCTTTCTTT. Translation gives CASSRPGQIEAFF.

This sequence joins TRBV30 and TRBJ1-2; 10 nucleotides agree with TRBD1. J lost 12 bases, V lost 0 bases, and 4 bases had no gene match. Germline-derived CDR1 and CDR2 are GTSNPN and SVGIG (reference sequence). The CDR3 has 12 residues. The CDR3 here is CAWSVGQGRHTF. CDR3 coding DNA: TGTGCCTGGAGTGTGGGACAGGGGAGGCACACCTTC. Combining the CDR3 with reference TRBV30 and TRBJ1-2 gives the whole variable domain SQTIHQWPATLVQPVGSPLSLECTVEGTSNPNLYWYRQAAGRGLQLLFYSVGIGQISSEVPQNLSASRPQDRQFILSSKKLLLSDSGFYLCAWSVGQGRHTFGSGTRLTVV.

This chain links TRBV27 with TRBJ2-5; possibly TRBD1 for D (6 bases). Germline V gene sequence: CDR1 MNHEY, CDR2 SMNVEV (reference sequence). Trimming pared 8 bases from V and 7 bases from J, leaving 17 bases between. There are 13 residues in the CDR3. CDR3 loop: CASGPWGPGTQYF. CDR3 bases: TGTGCCAGCGGCCCGTGGGGGCCAGGGACCCAGTACTTC.

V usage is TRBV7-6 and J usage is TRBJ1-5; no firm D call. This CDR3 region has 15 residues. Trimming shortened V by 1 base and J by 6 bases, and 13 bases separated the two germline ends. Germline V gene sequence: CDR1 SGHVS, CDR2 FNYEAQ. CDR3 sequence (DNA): TGTGCCAGCAGCTTAGGCACGGACTGGGGTCAGCCCCAGCATTTT. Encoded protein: CASSLGTDWGQPQHF.

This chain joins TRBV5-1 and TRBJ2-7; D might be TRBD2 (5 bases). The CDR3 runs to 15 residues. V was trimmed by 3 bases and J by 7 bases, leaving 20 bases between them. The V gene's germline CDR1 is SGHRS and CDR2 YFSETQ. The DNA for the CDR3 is TGCGCCAGCAGCTCCTCCGAATTCTCGGGCGGGGAGCAGTACTTC. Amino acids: CASSSSEFSGGEQYF.

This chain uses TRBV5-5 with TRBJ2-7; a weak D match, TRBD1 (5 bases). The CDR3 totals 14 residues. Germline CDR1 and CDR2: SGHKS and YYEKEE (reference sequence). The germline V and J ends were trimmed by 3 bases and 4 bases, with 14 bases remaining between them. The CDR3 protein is CASSSPRSGYEQYF. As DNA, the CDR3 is TGTGCCAGCAGCTCGCCACGGTCAGGGTACGAGCAGTACTTC.

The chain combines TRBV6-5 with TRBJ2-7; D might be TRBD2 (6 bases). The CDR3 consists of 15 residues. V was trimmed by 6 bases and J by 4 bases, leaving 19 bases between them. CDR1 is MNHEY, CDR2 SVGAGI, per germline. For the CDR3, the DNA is TGTGCCAGCAGCCGAACTAGCAAACGAAGGTACGAGCAGTACTTC. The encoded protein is CASSRTSKRRYEQYF.

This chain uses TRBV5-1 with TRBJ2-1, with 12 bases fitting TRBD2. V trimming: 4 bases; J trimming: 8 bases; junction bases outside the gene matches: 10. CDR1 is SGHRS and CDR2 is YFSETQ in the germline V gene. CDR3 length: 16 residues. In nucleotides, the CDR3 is TGCGCCAGCAGCCTCTCTAGCGGGGGGGCCTGGGATGAGCAGTTCTTC. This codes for CASSLSSGGAWDEQFF.

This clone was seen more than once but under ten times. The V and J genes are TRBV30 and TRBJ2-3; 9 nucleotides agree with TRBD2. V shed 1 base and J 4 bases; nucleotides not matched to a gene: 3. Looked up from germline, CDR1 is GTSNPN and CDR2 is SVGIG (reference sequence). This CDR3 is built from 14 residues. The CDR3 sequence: CAWSALAGSDTQYF. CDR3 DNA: TGTGCCTGGAGTGCTCTAGCGGGGTCAGATACGCAGTATTTT.

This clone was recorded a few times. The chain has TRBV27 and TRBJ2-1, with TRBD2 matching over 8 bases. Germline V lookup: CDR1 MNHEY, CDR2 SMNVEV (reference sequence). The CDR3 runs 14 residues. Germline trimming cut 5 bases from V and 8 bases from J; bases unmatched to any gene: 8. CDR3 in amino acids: CASSNPGGTDEQFF. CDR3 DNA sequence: TGTGCCAGCAGTAACCCGGGGGGGACTGATGAGCAGTTCTTC.

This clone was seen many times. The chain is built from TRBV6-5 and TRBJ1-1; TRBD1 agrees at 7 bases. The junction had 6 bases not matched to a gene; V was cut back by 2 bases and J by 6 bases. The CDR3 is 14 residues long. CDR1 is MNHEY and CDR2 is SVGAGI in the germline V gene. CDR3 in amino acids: CASSYRRGQSEAFF. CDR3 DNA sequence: TGTGCCAGCAGTTACCGGAGGGGACAGTCTGAAGCTTTCTTT.